This T cell receptor (beta chain) was captured in a study of blood T cell repertoires in COVID-19. Data came from immunoSEQ multiplex PCR; TCRdb stores just in-frame clones and leaves some out. Of about 150,000 clones in the sample, about 88% are singletons; the top ten hold 7.3%. Concerning this clone: One junction end does not reproduce the germline sequence, and a read error may be involved.

The germline V gene has CDR1 GTSNPN and CDR2 SVGIG (reference sequence). This CDR3 spans 13 amino acids. The V call is TRBV30, the J call TRBJ1-6; the D is unclear. Input material: PBMCs or T cells enriched from blood (not recorded which). This sequence was found in a man aged 45-60 years who had recovered from COVID-19. Here the CDR3 DNA reads TGTGCCCGGAGTAATTATGAGAATTCACCCCTCCACTTT. Its protein is CARSNYENSPLHF.